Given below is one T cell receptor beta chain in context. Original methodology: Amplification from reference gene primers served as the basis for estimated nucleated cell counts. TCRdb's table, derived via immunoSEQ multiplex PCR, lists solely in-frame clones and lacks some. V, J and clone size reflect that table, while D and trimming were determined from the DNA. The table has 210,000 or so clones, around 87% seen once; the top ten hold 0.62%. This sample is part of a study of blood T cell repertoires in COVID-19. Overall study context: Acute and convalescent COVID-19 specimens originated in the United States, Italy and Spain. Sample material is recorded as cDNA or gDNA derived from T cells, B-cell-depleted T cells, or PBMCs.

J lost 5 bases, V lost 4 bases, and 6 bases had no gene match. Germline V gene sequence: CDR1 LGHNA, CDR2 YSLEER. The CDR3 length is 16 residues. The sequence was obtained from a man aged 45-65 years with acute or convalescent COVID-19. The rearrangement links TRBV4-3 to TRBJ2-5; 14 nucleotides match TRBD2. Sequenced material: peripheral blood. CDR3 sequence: CASSRGLAGGQETQYF. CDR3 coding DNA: TGCGCCAGCAGCCGCGGACTAGCGGGGGGTCAGGAGACCCAGTACTTC.